The 22 T cell receptor beta chains below were found in one sample sequenced in a study. TCRdb processed the RT-PCR reads anew with MiXCR; each CDR3 protein has one entry. The sample lists more than 550,000 distinct CDR3 sequences, 12% to 15% occurring once. Sequencing was carried out using memory CD4+ T cells from blood. The origin of the receptors is a female donor in good health, serving as a healthy control.

The rearrangement uses TRBV7-2 and TRBJ2-2; D unclear. With 1 base removed from V and 4 bases from J, the gap between germline ends came to 7 bases. The CDR3 runs to 14 residues. Per the germline V gene, CDR1 is SGHTA and CDR2 is FQGNSA. In nucleotides, the CDR3 is TGTGCCAGCAGCTTAGGTGTCAGCACCGGGGAGCTGTTTTTT. It codes for CASSLGVSTGELFF.

This clonotype was detected only a few times. The J gene is TRBJ2-1, the V gene TRBV7-9; the D gene is possibly TRBD1 (6 bases). Trimming cost V 5 bases and J 3 bases, with 11 bases left between them. The length of the CDR3 is 14 residues. CDR1 and CDR2 from the germline V gene are SEHNR and FQNEAQ (reference sequence). The CDR3 DNA reads TGTGCCAGCAGCACCCTACAGGGCTACAATGAGCAGTTCTTC. It encodes CASSTLQGYNEQFF.

This clonotype was counted only a few times. The chain couples TRBV4-1 to TRBJ1-5, with 9 bases that match TRBD1. V was clipped by 4 bases and J by 2 bases; unmatched bases: 9. Germline loops: CDR1 MGHRA, CDR2 YSYEKL. The CDR3 covers 17 residues. CDR3 bases: TGCGCCAGCAGCCGGGGACAGGGTGGGTTGGGCAATCAGCCCCAGCATTTT. This codes for CASSRGQGGLGNQPQHF.

This clonotype was counted between two and nine times. CDR3 protein: CASSSGTSGPSYEQYF. The CDR3 DNA reads TGTGCCAGCAGCTCCGGGACTAGCGGCCCCTCCTACGAGCAGTACTTC. The chain combines TRBV7-2 with TRBJ2-7; TRBD2 agrees at 11 bases. CDR1 is SGHTA, CDR2 FQGNSA, per germline. V gave up 4 bases and J gave up 0 bases; unmatched junction bases: 5. This CDR3 region has 16 residues.

This clonotype was recorded at least ten times. The gene calls are TRBV10-3 and TRBJ1-5; a possible D gene is TRBD1 (5 bases). CDR1 and CDR2 (germline): ENHRY, SYGVKD. There are 17 residues in the CDR3. The germline V and J ends were trimmed by 0 bases and 4 bases, with 16 bases remaining between them. The CDR3 loop reads CAISESQGGGQNQPQHF. CDR3 nucleotide sequence: TGTGCCATCAGTGAGTCCCAGGGAGGCGGTCAAAATCAGCCCCAGCATTTT.

This clonotype was seen a few times. The V gene is TRBV20-1, the J gene TRBJ2-5, with D possibly being TRBD1 or TRBD2 (5 bases each). This CDR3 comprises 15 residues. V was pared by 4 bases and J by 3 bases, with 18 bases between. Germline CDR1 DFQATT, CDR2 SNEGSKA (reference sequence). Written as DNA, the CDR3 is TGCAGTGCTATGAGGGGTGAGGAAGGTAAAGAGACCCAGTACTTC. Translating gives CSAMRGEEGKETQYF.

Ten or more counts support this clonotype. The rearrangement joins TRBV4-3 to TRBJ2-3; 11 bases line up with TRBD1. The CDR3 is made up of 17 amino acids. Trimming cost V 3 bases and J 5 bases; bases outside gene matches: 10. Per germline, CDR1 LGHNA and CDR2 YSLEER. CDR3 DNA sequence: TGCGCCAGCAGCCACCAGGGGACAGGGGGGATTTTAGATACGCAGTATTTT. It yields the protein CASSHQGTGGILDTQYF.

This chain links TRBV7-2 with TRBJ1-5; tentative D call: TRBD1 (5 bases). Per the germline V gene, CDR1 is SGHTA and CDR2 is FQGNSA. V was cut by 0 bases and J by 15 bases, with 12 bases left in between. The CDR3 sequence is 12 residues long. CDR3 region: CASSLARRGRHF. DNA for the CDR3: TGTGCCAGCAGCTTAGCGCGGAGGGGTAGGCATTTT.

This clonotype was found a few times. This chain connects TRBV12-3 or TRBV12-4 to TRBJ2-2; no clear D gene. V dropped 2 bases and J dropped 5 bases, with 12 bases sitting between them. This CDR3 has 15 residues. CDR3 DNA: TGTGCCAGCAGTTTAAGTGGGGTAGAGACCGGGGAGCTGTTTTTT. Amino acid sequence: CASSLSGVETGELFF.

This clonotype was found many times. This chain connects TRBV20-1 to TRBJ2-3, with 12 nucleotides matching TRBD2. The V gene's germline CDR1 is DFQATT and CDR2 SNEGSKA (reference sequence). The trim removed 6 bases at V and 0 bases at J, leaving 10 bases unmatched. The CDR3 runs to 17 residues. The CDR3 bases are TGCAGTGCCCGGGGGCTAGCGGGAGGGGGTAGCACAGATACGCAGTATTTT. Protein sequence: CSARGLAGGGSTDTQYF.

This clonotype turned up a few times. The rearrangement joins TRBV12-3 or TRBV12-4 to TRBJ1-1; a possible D gene is TRBD1 (6 bases). V dropped 3 bases and J dropped 5 bases, with 16 bases sitting between them. CDR3 length: 15 residues. Here the CDR3 DNA reads TGTGCCAGCAGTTTCATGTCGGGGGGCAGGACTGAAGCTTTCTTT. Amino acids: CASSFMSGGRTEAFF.

The chain joins TRBV28 to TRBJ2-1; the D gene is possibly TRBD1 (6 bases). There are 14 residues in the CDR3. Between the trimmed V and J ends, which lost 3 bases and 7 bases, there was a span of 13 bases. Looked up from germline, CDR1 is MDHEN and CDR2 is SYDVKM. CDR3 protein: CASSFVGAVNEQFF. The DNA of the CDR3 is TGTGCCAGCAGTTTTGTGGGGGCCGTAAATGAGCAGTTCTTC.

V is TRBV7-9 and J is TRBJ2-1, with 11 bases that match TRBD1. The CDR3 sequence is 19 residues long. The J segment lost 7 bases and the V segment lost 1 base, leaving 15 bases of the junction unmatched. Per the germline V gene, CDR1 is SEHNR and CDR2 is FQNEAQ (reference sequence). This chain's CDR3 is CASSLDFGFMGTGGNEQFF. The CDR3 DNA sequence: TGTGCCAGCAGCTTAGATTTCGGTTTTATGGGGACAGGGGGAAATGAGCAGTTCTTC.

This rearrangement joins TRBV12-3 or TRBV12-4 to TRBJ2-5; D call uncertain. V lost 5 bases and J 5 bases, leaving 15 bases between the germline ends. There are 14 residues in the CDR3. The CDR3 DNA is TGTGCCAGCAGTGCCCGACTGGCCCGGGAGACCCAGTACTTC. It translates to CASSARLARETQYF.

This clonotype was seen repeatedly, ten times or more. The chain links TRBV6-2 or TRBV6-3 to TRBJ1-5; D ambiguous. V lost 5 bases and J lost 3, with 17 bases in between. The CDR3 runs to 16 residues. In germline, CDR1 is MNHEY, CDR2 SVGEGT. For the CDR3, the DNA is TGTGCCAGCAGTCCTGGGAAGAGGGTAATCAATCAGCCCCAGCATTTT. This translates into CASSPGKRVINQPQHF.

The chain carries TRBV20-1 and TRBJ2-3, with 7 bases lining up with TRBD2. The CDR3 runs to 15 residues. The germline CDR1 and CDR2 sequences are DFQATT and SNEGSKA (reference sequence). The V and J ends lost 5 bases and 3 bases, in that order; junction bases with no gene match: 11. CDR3 region: CSAGGGGGSTDTQYF. CDR3 DNA: TGCAGTGCTGGGGGGGGTGGCGGGAGTACAGATACGCAGTATTTT.

The rearrangement joins TRBV5-5 to TRBJ2-2; D is ambiguous. V dropped 0 bases and J dropped 4 bases, with 10 bases sitting between them. Germline loops: CDR1 SGHKS, CDR2 YYEKEE (reference sequence). The CDR3 length is 15 residues. The CDR3 loop reads CASSLAWYFTGELFF. CDR3 in DNA: TGTGCCAGCAGCTTGGCTTGGTATTTCACCGGGGAGCTGTTTTTT.

The chain uses TRBV20-1 and TRBJ2-1, with D unresolved. V was cut by 1 base and J by 5 bases, with 15 bases left in between. Germline lookup yields CDR1 DFQATT and CDR2 SNEGSKA (reference sequence). CDR3 length: 15 residues. CDR3 coding DNA: TGCAGTGCTAGAGTGGCACTACGGGCCCACAATGAGCAGTTCTTC. Its translation is CSARVALRAHNEQFF.

This clonotype was observed a few times. This chain connects TRBV7-3 to TRBJ2-3; D unclear. This CDR3 region has 17 residues. Deletions cut 2 bases from V and 2 bases from J, with 17 bases between. Germline V gene lookup returns CDR1 SGHTA and CDR2 FQGTGA. The CDR3 bases are TGTGCCAGCAGCTTAGGCGCCTGGGCGTCCCTCACAGATACGCAGTATTTT. It encodes CASSLGAWASLTDTQYF.

This clonotype has just a few counts. V and J are TRBV20-1 and TRBJ2-7; tentative D call: TRBD1 (5 bases). Trimming pared 6 bases from V and 1 base from J, leaving 13 bases between. The CDR3 runs to 13 residues. CDR1 is DFQATT, CDR2 SNEGSKA, per germline (reference sequence). CDR3 in amino acids: CSANRRPSYEQYF. The CDR3 DNA follows: TGCAGTGCCAACAGGCGGCCTTCCTACGAGCAGTACTTC.

The chain joins TRBV7-8 to TRBJ2-7; 14 positions agree with TRBD2. The CDR3 length is 16 residues. The V and J ends lost 3 bases and 4 bases, in that order; junction bases with no gene match: 5. The V gene's germline CDR1 is SGHVS and CDR2 FQNEAQ. The CDR3 reads CASSFAGLAGGYEQYF. CDR3 nucleotides: TGTGCCAGCAGCTTCGCCGGACTAGCGGGGGGATACGAGCAGTACTTC.

This clonotype was found many times. This sequence joins TRBV29-1 and TRBJ2-5; D ambiguous. The germline gives CDR1 SQVTM, CDR2 ANQGSEA. Trimming took off 2 bases at V and 5 bases at J, with 9 bases between the two ends. The CDR3 extends over 12 amino acids. The CDR3 bases are TGCAGCGTTGAAAAGGTGGGGGAGACCCAGTACTTC. Its protein is CSVEKVGETQYF.